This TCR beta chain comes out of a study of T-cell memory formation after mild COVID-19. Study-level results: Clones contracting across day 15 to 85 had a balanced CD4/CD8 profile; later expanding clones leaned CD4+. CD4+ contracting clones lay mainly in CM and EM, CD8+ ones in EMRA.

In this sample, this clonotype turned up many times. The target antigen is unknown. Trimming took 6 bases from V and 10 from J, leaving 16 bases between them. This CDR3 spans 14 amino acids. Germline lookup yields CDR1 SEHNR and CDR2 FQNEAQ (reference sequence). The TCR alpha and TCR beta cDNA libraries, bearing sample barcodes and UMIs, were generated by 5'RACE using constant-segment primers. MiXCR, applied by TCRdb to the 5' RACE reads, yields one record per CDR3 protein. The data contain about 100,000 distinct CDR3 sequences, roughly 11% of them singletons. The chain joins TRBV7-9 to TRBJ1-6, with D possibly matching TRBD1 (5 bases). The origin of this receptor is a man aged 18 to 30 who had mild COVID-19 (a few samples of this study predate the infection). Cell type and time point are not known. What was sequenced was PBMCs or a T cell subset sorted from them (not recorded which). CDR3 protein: CASRETGPSSPLHF. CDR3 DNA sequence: TGTGCCAGCAGAGAGACGGGGCCTAGCTCACCCCTCCACTTT. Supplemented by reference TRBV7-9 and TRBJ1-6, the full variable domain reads DTGVSQNPRHKITKRGQNVTFRCDPISEHNRLYWYRQTLGQGPEFLTYFQNEAQLEKSRLLSDRFSAERPKGSFSTLEIQRTEQGDSAMYLCASRETGPSSPLHFGNGTRLTVT.